The sequence of this TCR beta chain was determined in a study of PD-1 blockade in classical Hodgkin lymphoma. Regarding the study as a whole: CD4+ TCR diversity, unlike CD8+, climbed significantly by C4D1.

The time point here: cycle 4 day 1 (C4D1), after five to seven weeks of nivolumab. Each patient's relapse followed autologous stem cell transplantation, and brentuximab vedotin exposure varied. Per the germline V gene, CDR1 is SNHLY and CDR2 is FYNNEI. Trimming shortened V by 6 bases and J by 1 base, and 14 bases separated the two germline ends. There are 15 residues in the CDR3. Some clones are missing from TCRdb's copy, which holds only in-frame ones; the method was immunoSEQ multiplex PCR. The sample lists some 19,000 clones; 65% to 85% were seen once. About this clone: What it binds is not known.

The chain recombines TRBV2 with TRBJ2-3; possible D gene TRBD1, 5 bases. This TCR came from a human donor with classical Hodgkin lymphoma. Sequences were derived from peripheral blood mononuclear cells (PBMCs), sampled before the fourth cycle of nivolumab. CDR3 sequence: CASRTTGARTDTQYF. The CDR3, as DNA: TGTGCCAGCAGAACCACAGGAGCCCGCACAGATACGCAGTATTTT.